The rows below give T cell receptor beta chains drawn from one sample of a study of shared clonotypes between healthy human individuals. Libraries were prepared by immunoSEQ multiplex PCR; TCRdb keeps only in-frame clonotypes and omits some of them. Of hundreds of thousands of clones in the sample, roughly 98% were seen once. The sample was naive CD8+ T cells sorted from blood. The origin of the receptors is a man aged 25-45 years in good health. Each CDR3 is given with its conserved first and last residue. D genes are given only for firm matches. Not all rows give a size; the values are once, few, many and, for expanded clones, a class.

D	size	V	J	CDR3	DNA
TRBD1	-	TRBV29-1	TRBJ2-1	CSVGEEWDRGYYNEQFF	TGCAGCGTTGGAGAGGAGTGGGACAGGGGCTATTACAATGAGCAGTTCTTC
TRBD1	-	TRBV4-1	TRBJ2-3	CASSDIGTGADTQYF	TGCGCCAGCAGCGACATAGGCACAGGGGCAGATACGCAGTATTTT
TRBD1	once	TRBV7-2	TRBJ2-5	CASSRARWTGPQETQYF	TGTGCCAGCAGCAGAGCCCGTTGGACAGGGCCTCAAGAGACCCAGTACTTC
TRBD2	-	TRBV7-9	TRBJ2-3	CASSLETSGYTDTQYF	TGTGCCAGCAGCTTAGAAACTAGCGGGTACACAGATACGCAGTATTTT
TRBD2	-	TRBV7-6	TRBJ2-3	CASSLEAGGAGDTQYF	TGTGCCAGCAGCTTAGAGGCGGGGGGCGCGGGAGATACGCAGTATTTT
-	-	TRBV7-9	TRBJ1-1	CASSLNEPEAFF	TGTGCCAGCAGCCTAAACGAACCTGAAGCTTTCTTT
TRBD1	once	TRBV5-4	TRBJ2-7	CASTLRGTGFDEQYF	TGTGCCAGCACCTTACGGGGGACAGGATTTGACGAGCAGTACTTC
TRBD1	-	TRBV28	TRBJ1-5	CASRNSGGLGQPQHF	TGTGCCAGCAGAAACTCAGGGGGCCTGGGTCAGCCCCAGCATTTT
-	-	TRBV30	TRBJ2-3	CAWSVLGGMTDTQYF	TGTGCCTGGAGTGTACTTGGCGGGATGACAGATACGCAGTATTTT
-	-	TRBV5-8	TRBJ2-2	CASSWDTGELFF	TGTGCCAGCAGCTGGGACACCGGGGAGCTGTTTTTT
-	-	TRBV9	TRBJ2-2	CASSFTGTENTGELFF	TGTGCCAGCAGCTTTACCGGGACGGAGAACACCGGGGAGCTGTTTTTT
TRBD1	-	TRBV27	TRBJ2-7	CASSPLGQGASGNEQYF	TGTGCCAGCAGTCCCTTGGGACAGGGGGCTAGCGGGAACGAGCAGTACTTC
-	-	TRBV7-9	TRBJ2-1	CASSLPLYNEQFF	TGTGCCAGCAGCCTCCCCCTCTACAATGAGCAGTTCTTC
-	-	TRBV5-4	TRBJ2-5	CASSLEGARETQYF	TGTGCCAGCAGCTTGGAAGGTGCTAGAGAGACCCAGTACTTC
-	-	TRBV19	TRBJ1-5	CASSNQGFNQPQHF	TGTGCCAGTAGTAACCAGGGGTTCAATCAGCCCCAGCATTTT
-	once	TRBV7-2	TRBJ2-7	CASSIILSGAYEQYF	TGTGCCAGCAGTATCATTCTATCTGGAGCCTACGAGCAGTACTTC
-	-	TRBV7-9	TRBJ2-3	CASSLLGLGDSTDTQYF	TGTGCCAGCAGCCTCCTGGGTCTTGGGGATAGCACAGATACGCAGTATTTT
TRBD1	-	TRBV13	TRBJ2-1	CASSLTRTGLGEQFF	TGTGCCAGCAGCTTAACCCGGACAGGGCTCGGTGAGCAGTTCTTC
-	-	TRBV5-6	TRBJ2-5	CASSLAYPSTETQYF	TGTGCCAGCAGCTTGGCCTATCCCTCAACAGAGACCCAGTACTTC
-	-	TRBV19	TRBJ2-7	CASSIGRTVNSYEQYF	TGTGCCAGTAGTATAGGGCGGACCGTTAACTCCTACGAGCAGTACTTC
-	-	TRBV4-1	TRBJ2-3	CASSELAPTDTQYF	TGCGCCAGCTCGGAACTAGCACCTACAGATACGCAGTATTTT
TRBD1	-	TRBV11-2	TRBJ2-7	CASSLVLDRKYEQYF	TGTGCCAGCAGCTTAGTCCTGGACAGGAAATACGAGCAGTACTTC
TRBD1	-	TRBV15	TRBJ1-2	CATSRGQSTNYGYTF	TGTGCCACCAGCAGGGGACAGAGCACTAACTATGGCTACACCTTC
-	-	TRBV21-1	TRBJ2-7	CASPGHSYEQYF	TGTGCCAGTCCGGGCCACTCCTACGAGCAGTACTTC
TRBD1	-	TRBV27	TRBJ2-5	CASSLTGEGEETQYF	TGTGCCAGCAGTTTAACAGGGGAAGGGGAAGAGACCCAGTACTTC
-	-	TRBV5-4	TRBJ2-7	CASSSVGEQYF	TGTGCCAGCAGCTCTGTGGGAGAGCAGTACTTC
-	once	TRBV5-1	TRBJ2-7	CASSLVMGQSSYEQYF	TGCGCCAGCAGCTTGGTGATGGGACAATCATCCTACGAGCAGTACTTC
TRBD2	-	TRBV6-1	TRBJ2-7	CASKTSGSAYEQYF	TGTGCCAGCAAGACTAGCGGATCGGCCTACGAGCAGTACTTC
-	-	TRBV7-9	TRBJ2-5	CASSLNAKETQYF	TGTGCCAGCAGCTTAAATGCCAAAGAGACCCAGTACTTC
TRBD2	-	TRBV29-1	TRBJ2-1	CSATSGRSYEQFF	TGCAGTGCGACTAGCGGGAGATCATATGAGCAGTTCTTC
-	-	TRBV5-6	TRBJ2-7	CASSLDTGTKSYEQYF	TGTGCCAGCAGCTTAGATACCGGGACCAAATCCTACGAGCAGTACTTC
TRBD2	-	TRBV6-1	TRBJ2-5	CASTLAGGFSETQYF	TGTGCCAGCACGCTAGCGGGAGGGTTTTCTGAGACCCAGTACTTC
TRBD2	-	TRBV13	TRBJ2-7	CASSSGLAGNEQYF	TGTGCCAGCAGCTCGGGACTAGCGGGGAACGAGCAGTACTTC
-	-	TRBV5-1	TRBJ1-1	CASSLGIDTEAFF	TGCGCCAGCAGCTTGGGGATAGACACTGAAGCTTTCTTT
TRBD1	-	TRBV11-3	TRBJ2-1	CASSESGTGSSYNEQFF	TGTGCCAGCAGCGAATCCGGGACAGGGAGCTCCTACAATGAGCAGTTCTTC
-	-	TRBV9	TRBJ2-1	CASSVTSFYNEQFF	TGTGCCAGCAGCGTAACTAGCTTTTACAATGAGCAGTTCTTC
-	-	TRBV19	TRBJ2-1	CASSEGPNYNEQFF	TGTGCCAGTAGTGAAGGGCCCAACTACAATGAGCAGTTCTTC
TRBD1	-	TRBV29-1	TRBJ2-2	CSVTGTGTTGELFF	TGCAGCGTAACGGGGACAGGGACAACCGGGGAGCTGTTTTTT
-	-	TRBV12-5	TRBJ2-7	CASGLSTSYEQYF	TGTGCTAGTGGCCTAAGCACTAGCTACGAGCAGTACTTC
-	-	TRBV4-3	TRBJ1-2	CASSQVGQLTYGYTF	TGCGCCAGCAGCCAAGTAGGGCAACTTACCTATGGCTACACCTTC
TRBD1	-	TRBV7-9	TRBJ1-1	CASSRQGAANTEAFF	TGTGCCAGCAGCCGGCAGGGGGCCGCGAACACTGAAGCTTTCTTT
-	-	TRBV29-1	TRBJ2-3	CSVEDPTSTTSTDTQYF	TGCAGCGTTGAAGATCCGACTTCGACTACTAGCACAGATACGCAGTATTTT
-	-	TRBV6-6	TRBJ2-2	CASTRSNTGELFF	TGTGCCAGCACTAGATCGAACACCGGGGAGCTGTTTTTT
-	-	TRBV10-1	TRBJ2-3	CASSDSFSTDTQYF	TGCGCCAGCAGTGATAGCTTTAGCACAGATACGCAGTATTTT
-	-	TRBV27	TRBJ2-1	CASSPPGNEQFF	TGTGCCAGCAGTCCCCCCGGCAATGAGCAGTTCTTC
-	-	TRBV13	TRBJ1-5	CASSSWGGPQHF	TGTGCCAGCAGCTCCTGGGGTGGGCCCCAGCATTTT
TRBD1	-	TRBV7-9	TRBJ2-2	CASSPDRGSVGELFF	TGTGCCAGCAGCCCGGACAGGGGATCCGTCGGGGAGCTGTTTTTT
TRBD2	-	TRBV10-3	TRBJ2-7	CAISVAGGDYEQYF	TGTGCCATCAGTGTAGCGGGAGGGGACTACGAGCAGTACTTC
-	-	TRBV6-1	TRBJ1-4	CASVEAVGRHEKLFF	TGTGCCAGCGTAGAAGCAGTAGGTCGTCATGAAAAACTGTTTTTT
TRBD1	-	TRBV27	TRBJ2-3	CASSNGQGFSTQYF	TGTGCCAGCAGTAATGGACAGGGCTTCTCTACGCAGTATTTT
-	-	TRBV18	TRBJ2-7	CASSLDMTYEQYF	TGTGCCAGCTCACTAGACATGACCTACGAGCAGTACTTC